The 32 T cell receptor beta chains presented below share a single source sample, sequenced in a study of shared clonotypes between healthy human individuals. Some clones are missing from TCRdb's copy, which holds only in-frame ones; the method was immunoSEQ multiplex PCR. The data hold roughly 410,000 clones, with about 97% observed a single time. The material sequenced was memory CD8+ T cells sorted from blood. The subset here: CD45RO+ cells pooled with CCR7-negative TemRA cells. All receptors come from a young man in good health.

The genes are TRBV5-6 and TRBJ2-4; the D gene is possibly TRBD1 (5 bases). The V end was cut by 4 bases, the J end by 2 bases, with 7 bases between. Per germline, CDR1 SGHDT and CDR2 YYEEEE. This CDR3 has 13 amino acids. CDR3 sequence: CASSAGTKNIQYF. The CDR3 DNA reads TGTGCCAGCAGCGCAGGGACCAAAAACATTCAGTACTTC. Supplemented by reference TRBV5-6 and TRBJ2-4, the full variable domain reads DAGVTQSPTHLIKTRGQQVTLRCSPKSGHDTVSWYQQALGQGPQFIFQYYEEEERQRGNFPDRFSGHQFPNYSSELNVNALLLGDSALYLCASSAGTKNIQYFGAGTRLSVL.

The DNA of the CDR3 is TGTGCCAGTAGTATATCATTGGTTAGCACAGATACGCAGTATTTT. Encoded protein: CASSISLVSTDTQYF. The chain links TRBV19 to TRBJ2-3; D is uncertain. Germline CDR1 reads LNHDA; CDR2 reads SQIVND (reference sequence). The CDR3 has 15 amino acids. Trimming pared 2 bases from V and 0 bases from J, leaving 9 bases between.

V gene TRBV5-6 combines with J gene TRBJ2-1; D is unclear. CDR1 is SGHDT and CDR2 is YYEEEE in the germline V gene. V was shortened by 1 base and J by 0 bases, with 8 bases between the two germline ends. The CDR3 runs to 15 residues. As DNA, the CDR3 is TGTGCCAGCAGCTTGCAACGGAGCTCCTACAATGAGCAGTTCTTC. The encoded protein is CASSLQRSSYNEQFF.

The CDR3 sequence: CAWSPSTSGTDTQYF. CDR3 DNA sequence: TGTGCCTGGAGTCCTTCGACTAGCGGCACAGATACGCAGTATTTT. V is TRBV30 and J is TRBJ2-3, with 8 bases fitting TRBD2. Germline V gives CDR1 GTSNPN, CDR2 SVGIG (reference sequence). Unmatched junction bases numbered 5, after V lost 2 bases and J lost 1 base. The CDR3 is 15 residues long.

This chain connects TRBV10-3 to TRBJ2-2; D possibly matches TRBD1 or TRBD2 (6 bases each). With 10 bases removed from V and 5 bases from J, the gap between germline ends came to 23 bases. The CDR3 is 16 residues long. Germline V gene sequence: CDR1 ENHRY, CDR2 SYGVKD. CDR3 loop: CATTSGGTSLTGELFF. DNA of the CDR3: TGTGCCACCACAAGTGGCGGGACATCCTTGACCGGGGAGCTGTTTTTT.

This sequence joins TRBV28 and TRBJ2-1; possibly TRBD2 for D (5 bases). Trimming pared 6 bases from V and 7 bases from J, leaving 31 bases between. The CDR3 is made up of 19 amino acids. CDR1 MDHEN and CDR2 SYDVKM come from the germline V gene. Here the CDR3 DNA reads TGTGCCAGCAGACGAACGACCAATCTAGTGGGAGTTTTTTTGAATGAGCAGTTCTTC. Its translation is CASRRTTNLVGVFLNEQFF.

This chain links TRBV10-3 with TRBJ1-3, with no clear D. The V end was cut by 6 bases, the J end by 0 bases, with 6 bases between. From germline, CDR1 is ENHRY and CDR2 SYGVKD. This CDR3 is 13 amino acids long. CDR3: CAIRKDSGNTIYF. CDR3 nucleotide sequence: TGTGCCATCAGGAAAGACTCTGGAAACACCATATATTTT.

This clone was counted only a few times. Here the CDR3 reads CASSPRPGAQGYTF. CDR3 DNA: TGTGCCAGCAGCCCCCGGCCGGGGGCGCAGGGCTACACCTTC. V usage is TRBV27 and J usage is TRBJ1-2, with a tentative D call TRBD1 (6 bases). The CDR3 is 14 amino acids. Trimming took 6 bases from V and 8 from J, leaving 19 bases between them. The V gene's germline CDR1 is MNHEY and CDR2 SMNVEV (reference sequence).

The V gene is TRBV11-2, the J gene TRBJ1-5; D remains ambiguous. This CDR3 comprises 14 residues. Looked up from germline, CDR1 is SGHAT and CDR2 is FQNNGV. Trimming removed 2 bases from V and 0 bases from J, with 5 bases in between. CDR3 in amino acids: CASSLHNSNQPQHF. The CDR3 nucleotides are TGTGCCAGCAGCTTACATAATAGCAATCAGCCCCAGCATTTT.

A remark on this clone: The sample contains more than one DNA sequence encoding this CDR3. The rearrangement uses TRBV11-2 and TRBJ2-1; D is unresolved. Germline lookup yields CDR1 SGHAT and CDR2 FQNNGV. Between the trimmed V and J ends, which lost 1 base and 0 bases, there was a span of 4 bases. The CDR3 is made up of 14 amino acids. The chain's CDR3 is CASSLASSYNEQFF. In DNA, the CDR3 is TGTGCCAGCAGCTTAGCCAGCTCCTACAATGAGCAGTTCTTC.

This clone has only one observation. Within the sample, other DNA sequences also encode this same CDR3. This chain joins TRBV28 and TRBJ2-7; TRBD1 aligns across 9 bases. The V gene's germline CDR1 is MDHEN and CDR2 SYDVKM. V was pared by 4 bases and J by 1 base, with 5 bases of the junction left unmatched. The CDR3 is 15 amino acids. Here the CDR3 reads CASSSPGQGSYEQYF. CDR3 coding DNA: TGTGCCAGCAGTTCCCCGGGACAGGGATCCTACGAGCAGTACTTC. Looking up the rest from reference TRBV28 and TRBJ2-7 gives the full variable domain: DVKVTQSSRYLVKRTGEKVFLECVQDMDHENMFWYRQDPGLGLRLIYFSYDVKMKEKGDIPEGYSVSREKKERFSLILESASTNQTSMYLCASSSPGQGSYEQYFGPGTRLTVT.

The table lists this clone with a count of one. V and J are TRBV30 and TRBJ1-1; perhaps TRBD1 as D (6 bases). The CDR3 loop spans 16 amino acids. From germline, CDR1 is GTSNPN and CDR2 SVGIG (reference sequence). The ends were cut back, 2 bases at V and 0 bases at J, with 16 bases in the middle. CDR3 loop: CAWSMGWGRLNTEAFF. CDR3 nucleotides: TGTGCCTGGAGTATGGGATGGGGGCGGTTGAACACTGAAGCTTTCTTT.

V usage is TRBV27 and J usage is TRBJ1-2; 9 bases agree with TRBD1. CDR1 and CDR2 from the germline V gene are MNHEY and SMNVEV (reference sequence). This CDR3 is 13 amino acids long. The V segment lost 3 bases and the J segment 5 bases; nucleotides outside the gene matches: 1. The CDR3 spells CASSFGQGYGYTF. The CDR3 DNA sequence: TGTGCCAGCAGTTTTGGACAGGGGTATGGCTACACCTTC.

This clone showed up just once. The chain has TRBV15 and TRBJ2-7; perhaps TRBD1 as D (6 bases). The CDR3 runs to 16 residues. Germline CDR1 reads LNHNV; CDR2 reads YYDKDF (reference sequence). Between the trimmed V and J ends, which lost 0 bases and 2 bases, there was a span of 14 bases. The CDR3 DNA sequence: TGTGCCACCAGCAGAGATCACAGGGACACTACCTACGAGCAGTACTTC. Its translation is CATSRDHRDTTYEQYF. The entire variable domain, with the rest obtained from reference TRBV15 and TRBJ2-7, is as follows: DAMVIQNPRYQVTQFGKPVTLSCSQTLNHNVMYWYQQKSSQAPKLLFHYYDKDFNNEADTPDNFQSRRPNTSFCFLDIRSPGLGDTAMYLCATSRDHRDTTYEQYFGPGTRLTVT.

This CDR3 is CASSRDYYNEQFF. The CDR3 DNA reads as TGTGCCAGCAGCCGGGACTATTACAATGAGCAGTTCTTC. The chain joins TRBV28 to TRBJ2-1, with 7 bases that match TRBD2. The J segment lost 4 bases and the V segment lost 6 bases, leaving 3 bases of the junction unmatched. Looked up from germline, CDR1 is MDHEN and CDR2 is SYDVKM. This CDR3 comprises 13 residues.

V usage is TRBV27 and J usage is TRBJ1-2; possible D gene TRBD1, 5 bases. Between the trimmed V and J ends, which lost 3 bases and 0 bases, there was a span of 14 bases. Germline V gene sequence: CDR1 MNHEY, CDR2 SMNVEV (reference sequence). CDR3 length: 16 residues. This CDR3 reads CASSLAGKGSNYGYTF. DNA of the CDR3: TGTGCCAGCAGTTTGGCAGGGAAGGGATCTAACTATGGCTACACCTTC.

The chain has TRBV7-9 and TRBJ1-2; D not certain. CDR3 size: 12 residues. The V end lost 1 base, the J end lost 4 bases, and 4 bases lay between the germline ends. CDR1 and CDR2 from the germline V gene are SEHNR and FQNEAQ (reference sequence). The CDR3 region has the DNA TGTGCCAGCAGCTTAGGGTCCTATGGCTACACCTTC. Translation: CASSLGSYGYTF.

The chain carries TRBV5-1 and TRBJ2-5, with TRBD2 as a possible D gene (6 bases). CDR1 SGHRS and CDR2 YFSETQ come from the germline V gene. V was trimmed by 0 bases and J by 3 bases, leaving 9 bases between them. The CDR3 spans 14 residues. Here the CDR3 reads CASSLARLEETQYF. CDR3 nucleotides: TGCGCCAGCAGCTTGGCGCGACTAGAAGAGACCCAGTACTTC.

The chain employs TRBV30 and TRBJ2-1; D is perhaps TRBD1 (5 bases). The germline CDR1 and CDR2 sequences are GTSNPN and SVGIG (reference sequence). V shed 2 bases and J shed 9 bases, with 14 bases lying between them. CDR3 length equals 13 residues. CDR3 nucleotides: TGTGCCTGGAGTAGGGGCAGCCCACGTGAGCAGTTCTTC. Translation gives CAWSRGSPREQFF.

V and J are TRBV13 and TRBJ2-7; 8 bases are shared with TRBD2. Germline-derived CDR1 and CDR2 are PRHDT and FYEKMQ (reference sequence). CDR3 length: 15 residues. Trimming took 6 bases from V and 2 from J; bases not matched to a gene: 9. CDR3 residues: CASRPAGEVAYEQYF. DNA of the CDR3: TGTGCCAGCAGGCCAGCGGGAGAGGTCGCCTACGAGCAGTACTTC.

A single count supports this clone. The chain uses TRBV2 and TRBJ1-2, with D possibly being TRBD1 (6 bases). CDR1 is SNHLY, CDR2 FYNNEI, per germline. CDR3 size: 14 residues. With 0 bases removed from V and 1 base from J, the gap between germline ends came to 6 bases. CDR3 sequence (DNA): TGTGCCAGCAGTGAAGCGGGACATAACTATGGCTACACCTTC. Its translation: CASSEAGHNYGYTF.

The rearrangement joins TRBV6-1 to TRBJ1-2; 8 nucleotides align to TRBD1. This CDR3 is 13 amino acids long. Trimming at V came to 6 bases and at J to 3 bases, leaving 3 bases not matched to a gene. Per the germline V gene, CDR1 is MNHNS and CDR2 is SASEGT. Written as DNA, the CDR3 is TGTGCCAGCAGGGAGACAGGGGACTATGGCTACACCTTC. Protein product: CASRETGDYGYTF.

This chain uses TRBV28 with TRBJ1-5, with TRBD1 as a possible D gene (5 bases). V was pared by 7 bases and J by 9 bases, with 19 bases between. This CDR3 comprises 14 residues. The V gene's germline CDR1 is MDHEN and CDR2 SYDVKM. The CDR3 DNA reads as TGTGCCAGCACTCCCCGGCGAGGGGCTTGGCCCCAGCATTTT. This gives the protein CASTPRRGAWPQHF.

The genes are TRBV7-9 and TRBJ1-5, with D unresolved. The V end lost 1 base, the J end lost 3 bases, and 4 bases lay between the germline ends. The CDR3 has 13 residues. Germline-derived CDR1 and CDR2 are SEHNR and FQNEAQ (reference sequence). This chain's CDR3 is CASSLDNNQPQHF. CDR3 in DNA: TGTGCCAGCAGCTTAGACAACAATCAGCCCCAGCATTTT.

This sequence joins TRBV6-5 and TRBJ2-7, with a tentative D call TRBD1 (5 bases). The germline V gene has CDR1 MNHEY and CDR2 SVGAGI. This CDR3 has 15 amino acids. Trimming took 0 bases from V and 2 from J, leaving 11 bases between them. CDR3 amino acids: CASSYSPQGPYEQYF. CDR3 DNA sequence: TGTGCCAGCAGTTACTCGCCGCAGGGTCCCTACGAGCAGTACTTC.

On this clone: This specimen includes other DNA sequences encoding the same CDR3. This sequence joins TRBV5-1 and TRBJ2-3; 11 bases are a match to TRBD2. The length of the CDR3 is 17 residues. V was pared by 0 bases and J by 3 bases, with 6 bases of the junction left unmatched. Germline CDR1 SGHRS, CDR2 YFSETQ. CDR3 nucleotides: TGCGCCAGCAGCTTGGCTGAGGCTAGCGGGAGGACAGATACGCAGTATTTT. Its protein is CASSLAEASGRTDTQYF.

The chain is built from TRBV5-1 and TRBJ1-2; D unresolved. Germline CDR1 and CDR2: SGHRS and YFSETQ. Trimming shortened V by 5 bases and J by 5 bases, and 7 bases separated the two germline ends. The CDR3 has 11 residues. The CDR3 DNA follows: TGCGCCAGCAGAGAACTGTATGGCTACACCTTC. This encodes CASRELYGYTF.

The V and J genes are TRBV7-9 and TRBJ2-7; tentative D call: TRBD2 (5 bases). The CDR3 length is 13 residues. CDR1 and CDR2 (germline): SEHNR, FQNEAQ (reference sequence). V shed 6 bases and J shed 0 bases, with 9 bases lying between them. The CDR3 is CASSEGSSYEQYF. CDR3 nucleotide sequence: TGTGCCAGCAGTGAAGGGAGCTCCTACGAGCAGTACTTC.

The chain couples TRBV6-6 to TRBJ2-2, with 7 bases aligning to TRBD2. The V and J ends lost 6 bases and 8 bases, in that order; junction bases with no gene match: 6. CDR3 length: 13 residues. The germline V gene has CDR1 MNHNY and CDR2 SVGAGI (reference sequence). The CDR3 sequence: CASSTGGPGELFF. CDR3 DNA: TGTGCCAGCAGCACGGGGGGACCAGGGGAGCTGTTTTTT.

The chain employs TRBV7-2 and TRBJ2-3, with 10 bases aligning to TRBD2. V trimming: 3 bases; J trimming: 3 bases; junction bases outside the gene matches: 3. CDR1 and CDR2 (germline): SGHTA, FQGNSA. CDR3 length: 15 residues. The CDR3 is CASSFLAGVTDTQYF. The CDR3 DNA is TGTGCCAGCAGCTTCCTAGCGGGAGTTACAGATACGCAGTATTTT.

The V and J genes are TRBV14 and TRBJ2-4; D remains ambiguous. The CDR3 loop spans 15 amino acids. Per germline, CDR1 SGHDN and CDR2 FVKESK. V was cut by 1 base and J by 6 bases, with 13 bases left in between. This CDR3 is CASSQGYGTGNIQYF. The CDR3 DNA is TGTGCCAGCAGCCAAGGTTACGGCACGGGAAACATTCAGTACTTC.

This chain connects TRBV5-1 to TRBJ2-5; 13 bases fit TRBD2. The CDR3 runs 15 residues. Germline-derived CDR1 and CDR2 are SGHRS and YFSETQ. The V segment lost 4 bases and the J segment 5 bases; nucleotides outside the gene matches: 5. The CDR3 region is CASSAGLAGDETQYF. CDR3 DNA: TGCGCCAGCAGCGCAGGACTAGCGGGAGACGAGACCCAGTACTTC.